This T cell receptor beta chain was identified during a study of blood T cell repertoires in COVID-19. Data came from immunoSEQ multiplex PCR; TCRdb stores just in-frame clones and leaves some out. The sample has fewer than 400,000 clones, more than 75% seen once. Clinical history reported by participants formed the basis on which cohorts were assigned. The CDR3 contains 14 residues. Between the trimmed V and J ends, which lost 4 bases and 6 bases, there was a span of 13 bases. Germline V gives CDR1 KGHSH, CDR2 LQKENI. The rearrangement links TRBV18 to TRBJ2-4; a weak D match, TRBD1 (6 bases). Sequencing was carried out using PBMCs or T cells enriched from blood (not recorded which). The receptor was derived from a woman between 45 and 65 years old who had recovered from COVID-19. CDR3 protein: CASSRYRERNIQYF. CDR3 sequence (DNA): TGTGCCAGCTCACGCTACAGGGAAAGAAACATTCAGTACTTC.